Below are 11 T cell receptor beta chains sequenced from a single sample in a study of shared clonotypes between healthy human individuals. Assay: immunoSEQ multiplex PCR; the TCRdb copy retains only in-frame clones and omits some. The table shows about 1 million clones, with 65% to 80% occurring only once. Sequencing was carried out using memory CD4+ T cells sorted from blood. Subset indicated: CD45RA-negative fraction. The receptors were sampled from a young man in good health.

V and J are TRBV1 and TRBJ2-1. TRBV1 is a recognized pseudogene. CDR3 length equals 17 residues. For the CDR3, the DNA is TGCACCAGCAGCCCAGACCCCGGACCTACCCTGGTCAATGAGCAGTTCTTC. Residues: CTSSPDPGPTLVNEQFF.

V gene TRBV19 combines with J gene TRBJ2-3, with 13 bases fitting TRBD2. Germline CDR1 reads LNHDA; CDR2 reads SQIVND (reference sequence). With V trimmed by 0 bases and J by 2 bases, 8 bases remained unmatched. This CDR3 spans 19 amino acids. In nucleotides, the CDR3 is TGTGCCAGTAGTATAGACGGGACTAGCGGGATTGCTTACACAGATACGCAGTATTTT. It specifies CASSIDGTSGIAYTDTQYF.

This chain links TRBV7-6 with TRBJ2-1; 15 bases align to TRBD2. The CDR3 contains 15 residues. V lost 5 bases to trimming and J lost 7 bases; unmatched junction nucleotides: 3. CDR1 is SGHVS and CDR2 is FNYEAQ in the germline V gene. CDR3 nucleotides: TGTGCCAGCAGCCATGGACTAGCGGGGGGGAATGAGCAGTTCTTC. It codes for CASSHGLAGGNEQFF.

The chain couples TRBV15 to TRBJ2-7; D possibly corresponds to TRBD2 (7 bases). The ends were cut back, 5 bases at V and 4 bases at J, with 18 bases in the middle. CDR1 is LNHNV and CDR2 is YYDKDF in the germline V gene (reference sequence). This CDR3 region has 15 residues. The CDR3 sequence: CATSLKMGGPYEQYF. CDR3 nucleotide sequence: TGTGCCACCAGCCTGAAGATGGGGGGGCCTTACGAGCAGTACTTC. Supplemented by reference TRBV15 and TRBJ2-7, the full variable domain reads DAMVIQNPRYQVTQFGKPVTLSCSQTLNHNVMYWYQQKSSQAPKLLFHYYDKDFNNEADTPDNFQSRRPNTSFCFLDIRSPGLGDTAMYLCATSLKMGGPYEQYFGPGTRLTVT.

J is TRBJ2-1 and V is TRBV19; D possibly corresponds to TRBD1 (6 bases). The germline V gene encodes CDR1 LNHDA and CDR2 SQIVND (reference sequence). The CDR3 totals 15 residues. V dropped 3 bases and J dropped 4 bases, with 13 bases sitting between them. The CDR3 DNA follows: TGTGCCAGTAGTATGGGAACGGGACAATACAATGAGCAGTTCTTC. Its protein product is CASSMGTGQYNEQFF.

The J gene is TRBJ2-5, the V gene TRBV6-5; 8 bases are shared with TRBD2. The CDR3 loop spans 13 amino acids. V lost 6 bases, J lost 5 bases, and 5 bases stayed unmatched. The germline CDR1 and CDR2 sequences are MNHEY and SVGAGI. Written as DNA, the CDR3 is TGTGCCAGCAGCCAACCGGGAGGGGAGACCCAGTACTTC. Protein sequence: CASSQPGGETQYF.

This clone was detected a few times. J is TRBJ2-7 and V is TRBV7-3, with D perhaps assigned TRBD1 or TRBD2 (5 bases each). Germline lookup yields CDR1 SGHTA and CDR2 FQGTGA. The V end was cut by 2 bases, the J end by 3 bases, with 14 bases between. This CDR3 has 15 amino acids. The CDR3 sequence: CASSLQGPNGYEQYF. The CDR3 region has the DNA TGTGCCAGCAGCTTACAGGGACCTAATGGCTACGAGCAGTACTTC.

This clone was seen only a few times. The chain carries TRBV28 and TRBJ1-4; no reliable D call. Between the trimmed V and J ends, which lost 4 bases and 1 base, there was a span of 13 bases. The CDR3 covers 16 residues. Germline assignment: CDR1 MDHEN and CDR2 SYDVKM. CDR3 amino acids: CASSSMTGKTNEKLFF. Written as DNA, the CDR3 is TGTGCCAGCAGTTCAATGACCGGAAAAACTAATGAAAAACTGTTTTTT.

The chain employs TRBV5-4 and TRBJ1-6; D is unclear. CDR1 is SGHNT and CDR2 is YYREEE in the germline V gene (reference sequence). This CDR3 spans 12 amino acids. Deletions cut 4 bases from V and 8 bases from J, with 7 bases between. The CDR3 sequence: CASSTGDSPLHF. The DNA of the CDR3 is TGTGCCAGCAGCACTGGGGATTCACCCCTCCACTTT.

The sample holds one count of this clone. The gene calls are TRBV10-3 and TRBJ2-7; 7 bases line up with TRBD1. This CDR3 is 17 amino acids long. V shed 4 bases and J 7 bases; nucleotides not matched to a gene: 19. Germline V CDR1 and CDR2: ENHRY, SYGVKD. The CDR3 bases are TGTGCCATCAGTGGAGCCCTGATTCCGGGGACAGTGGGGGAGCAGTACTTC. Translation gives CAISGALIPGTVGEQYF.

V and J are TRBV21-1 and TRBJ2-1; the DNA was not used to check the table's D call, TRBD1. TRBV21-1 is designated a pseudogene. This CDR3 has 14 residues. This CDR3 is CATLTDQFYNEQFF. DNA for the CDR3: TGTGCCACCTTGACAGACCAATTTTACAATGAGCAGTTCTTC.